The TCR beta chain under discussion was sequenced for a study of T-cell reconstitution after alpha-beta-depleted transplantation in children (dated by TCRdb to the mid-2010s). With regard to the full study: Using TCR repertoire profiling, the study quantitatively followed how T-cell immune reconstitution unfolded in children after TCRalphabeta/CD19-depleted allogeneic hematopoietic cell transplantation.

The library was made by PCR. Sequenced using an Illumina HiSeq 2500. Molecular barcoding was employed in the preparation of TCR libraries, with unique molecular identifiers being used to normalize TCRbeta repertoire quantification. The public reads were reprocessed in TCRdb via fastp at Q25 and MiXCR, keeping in-frame beta chains. Duplicate CDR3 protein sequences are folded into a single record with the most common DNA and genes. The sample records about 200,000 distinct CDR3 sequences, 6.6% of which are singletons. 5.5% of the sample comes from the top ten. This specimen's treatment or condition label, per the study, means: allogeneic hematopoietic cell transplantation with graft depleted of TCRalphabeta T cells and CD19 B cells. The children who served as transplant recipients had been given grafts of TCRalphabeta/CD19-depleted allogeneic hematopoietic cells. This clonotype has at least ten counts. Its cognate antigen has yet to be identified. Base qualities are not at hand, and no much larger clone is one base apart.

The investigation overall reported the following: The frequencies of hyperexpanded clones fell over the following months, and after one year, T-cell counts and TCRbeta diversity were mostly attributed to newly produced T cells. In some patients, high TCRbeta diversity at day 60 was attributed to recipient T cells and intrathymic progenitors that had survived conditioning. Apparently early alphabetaT-cell count recovery about two months after transplant reportedly relied on only several hundred rapidly expanded clones derived from non-depleted graft cells.

This clonotype originated in a boy aged 2 to 10 with acute lymphoblastic leukemia, due to receive a stem cell transplant. Here the sequenced sample was PBMCs, taken before TCRalphabeta/CD19-depleted stem cell transplant.

The CDR3 protein: CSAHTSGSFADTQYF. The nucleotide sequence is given as TGCAGTGCTCATACTAGCGGGAGCTTTGCAGATACGCAGTATTTT. The chain uses TRBV20-1 and TRBJ2-3, with 11 bases aligning to TRBD2. Trimming removed 5 bases from V and 4 bases from J; the gene matches leave 8 bases unexplained. From a lookup of the germline V gene (reference sequence), CDR1 and CDR2 are DFQATT and SNEGSKA. From cysteine to phenylalanine, the CDR3 is 15 amino acids long. The DNA shown is the 45-base CDR3, in frame from base 1.